This TCR beta chain was found in a study of vaccination and CD4 T cells after COVID-19. In the study overall: Nasal swab PCR showed SARS-CoV-2 in convalescent patients, under 10 with mild and one with severe disease.

Worth noting for this clonotype: Its antigen is not known.

Trimming shortened V by 6 bases and J by 7 bases, and 12 bases separated the two germline ends. CDR1 is SEHNR and CDR2 is FQNEAQ in the germline V gene (reference sequence). This CDR3 spans 13 amino acids. TCRdb re-called the PCR reads through MiXCR, storing one row per CDR3 protein. Counted here are 15,000 to 20,000 distinct CDR3 sequences, approximately 60% occurring once; the ten biggest clones make up 1.1%. Study-level findings and limits: It was found that, in convalescent patients, 304 of 307 vaccine-specific clones were spike mono-reactive. Looking at convalescent patients, a median about 86% of reactive clones were present only post-vaccination. Median SARS-CoV-2-reactive clonotype numbers rose nonsignificantly, roughly 21 to 38.

The sample was CD4+ T cells from blood, taken after SARS-CoV-2 vaccination. This chain joins TRBV7-9 and TRBJ1-4, with D tentatively TRBD1 (6 bases). The source of this sequence is a human donor who had recovered from COVID-19. The CDR3 DNA follows: TGTGCCAGCAGAAGGACAGTGGGTGAAAAACTGTTTTTT. It specifies CASRRTVGEKLFF. The whole variable domain, remainder taken from reference TRBV7-9 and TRBJ1-4, is DTGVSQNPRHKITKRGQNVTFRCDPISEHNRLYWYRQTLGQGPEFLTYFQNEAQLEKSRLLSDRFSAERPKGSFSTLEIQRTEQGDSAMYLCASRRTVGEKLFFGSGTQLSVL.